The 5 T cell receptor beta chains below come from one sample, sequenced in a study of control samples from healthy donors and cancer patients. The repertoire was sequenced with immunoSEQ multiplex PCR; TCRdb's copy has only in-frame clones and lacks some. Among roughly 150,000 clones, around 88% were seen once, and the ten largest hold approximately 1.8%. What was sequenced was blood. These receptors all stem from a man between 18 and 35 years old in good health.

The chain links TRBV6-5 to TRBJ1-1; 11 bases are shared with TRBD1. The CDR3 totals 15 residues. Trimming at V came to 4 bases and at J to 4 bases, leaving 5 bases not matched to a gene. CDR1 and CDR2 (germline): MNHEY, SVGAGI. CDR3 sequence: CASSSPGQGVTEAFF. For the CDR3, the DNA is TGTGCCAGCAGTTCCCCGGGACAGGGGGTCACTGAAGCTTTCTTT.

This chain joins TRBV29-1 and TRBJ2-7, with no clear D. This CDR3 region has 11 residues. Germline V lookup: CDR1 SQVTM, CDR2 ANQGSEA. The germline V and J ends were trimmed by 7 bases and 2 bases, with 9 bases remaining between them. In DNA, the CDR3 is TGCAGCGCTGGGGTAGCCTACGAGCAGTACTTC. It codes for CSAGVAYEQYF.

V and J are TRBV5-6 and TRBJ2-7, with D possibly TRBD1 on 6 matching bases. CDR3 length equals 15 residues. Trimming shortened V by 0 bases and J by 3 bases, and 13 bases separated the two germline ends. Germline CDR1 reads SGHDT; CDR2 reads YYEEEE. CDR3: CASSLGQARLYEQYF. CDR3 coding DNA: TGTGCCAGCAGCTTGGGACAGGCTCGACTCTACGAGCAGTACTTC.

The chain recombines TRBV7-3 with TRBJ2-3; a possible D gene is TRBD2 (7 bases). The length of the CDR3 is 16 residues. The germline CDR1 and CDR2 sequences are SGHTA and FQGTGA. The V end was cut by 5 bases, the J end by 3 bases, with 18 bases between. CDR3 protein: CASSPYTGGPTDTQYF. The CDR3 bases are TGTGCCAGCAGCCCGTATACGGGGGGCCCTACAGATACGCAGTATTTT.

The rearrangement links TRBV7-9 to TRBJ2-1; D possibly corresponds to TRBD1 (5 bases). Germline lookup yields CDR1 SEHNR and CDR2 FQNEAQ (reference sequence). CDR3 size: 15 residues. V was pared by 3 bases and J by 9 bases, with 18 bases between. The CDR3 DNA follows: TGTGCCAGCAGCTTTCAAGGGGCGAAAGGTCTTGAGCAGTTCTTC. The encoded protein is CASSFQGAKGLEQFF.